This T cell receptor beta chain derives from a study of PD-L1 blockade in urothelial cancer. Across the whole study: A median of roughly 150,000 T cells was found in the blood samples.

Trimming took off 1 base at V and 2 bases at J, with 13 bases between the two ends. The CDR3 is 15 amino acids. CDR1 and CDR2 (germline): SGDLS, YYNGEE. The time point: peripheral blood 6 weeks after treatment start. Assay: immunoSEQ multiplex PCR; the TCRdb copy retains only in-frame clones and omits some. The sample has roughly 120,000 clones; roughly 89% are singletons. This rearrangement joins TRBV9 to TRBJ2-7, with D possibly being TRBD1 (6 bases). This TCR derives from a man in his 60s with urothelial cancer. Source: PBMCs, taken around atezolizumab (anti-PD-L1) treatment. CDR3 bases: TGTGCCAGCAGCGTATTAGGGACAAACACCTACGAGCAGTACTTC. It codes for CASSVLGTNTYEQYF.